These T cell receptor beta chains were read from a single sample in a study of blood T cell repertoires in COVID-19. Some clones are missing from TCRdb's copy, which holds only in-frame ones; the method was immunoSEQ multiplex PCR. The sample holds hundreds of thousands of clones; 83% are singletons and the top ten take 8% to 9.5%. What was sequenced was peripheral blood. The receptors derive from a woman in her forties or fifties who had recovered from COVID-19. Both conserved end residues are part of each CDR3. A D gene is named only where the DNA matches it firmly. Size is stated for part of the rows, as once, few or many counts, or as a class when the clone is expanded.

J: TRBJ2-3
D: -
size: -
V: TRBV4-1
CDR3: CASSQGSLPATDTQYF
DNA: TGCGCCAGCAGCCAAGGGAGCCTACCGGCGACAGATACGCAGTATTTT

J: TRBJ2-3
D: -
size: -
V: TRBV5-6
CDR3: CASSLGGGPTDTQYF
DNA: TGTGCCAGCAGCTTGGGAGGGGGTCCCACAGATACGCAGTATTTT

J: TRBJ1-1
D: -
size: -
V: TRBV5-6
CDR3: CASSRQGKRGTEAFF
DNA: TGTGCCAGCAGTCGGCAGGGTAAGCGAGGCACTGAAGCTTTCTTT

J: TRBJ2-7
D: -
size: few
V: TRBV6-2/TRBV6-3
CDR3: CASSSGAYEQYF
DNA: TGTGCCAGCAGCTCGGGGGCCTACGAGCAGTACTTC

J: TRBJ2-5
D: TRBD2
size: -
V: TRBV25-1
CDR3: CASSELGRASGRKETQYF
DNA: TGTGCCAGCAGTGAATTGGGCAGAGCTAGCGGGAGGAAAGAGACCCAGTACTTC

J: TRBJ1-2
D: TRBD1
size: -
V: TRBV3-1/TRBV3-2
CDR3: CASSPDRVYGYTF
DNA: TGTGCCAGCAGCCCCGACAGGGTCTATGGCTACACCTTC

J: TRBJ2-1
D: -
size: -
V: TRBV6-5
CDR3: CASGGSEQFF
DNA: TGTGCCAGCGGAGGGAGTGAGCAGTTCTTC

J: TRBJ2-7
D: -
size: -
V: TRBV6-5
CDR3: CASSARQVPSYEQYF
DNA: TGTGCCAGCAGCGCCCGGCAGGTCCCCTCCTACGAGCAGTACTTC

J: TRBJ2-3
D: TRBD2
size: -
V: TRBV2
CDR3: CASSLTSGGLHTQYF
DNA: TGTGCCAGCAGTTTAACTAGCGGGGGACTTCATACGCAGTATTTT

J: TRBJ1-4
D: -
size: -
V: TRBV7-2
CDR3: CASSLSRDEKLFF
DNA: TGTGCCAGCAGCTTATCCCGGGATGAAAAACTGTTTTTT

J: TRBJ1-4
D: TRBD1
size: -
V: TRBV18
CDR3: CASSPPSQGAGEKLFF
DNA: TGTGCCAGCTCACCACCCTCACAGGGGGCGGGAGAAAAACTGTTTTTT

J: TRBJ1-2
D: TRBD1
size: once
V: TRBV28
CDR3: CASSPGDRGYGYTF
DNA: TGTGCCAGCAGTCCCGGGGACAGGGGCTATGGCTACACCTTC

J: TRBJ2-3
D: -
size: -
V: TRBV29-1
CDR3: CSVDEGTDTQYF
DNA: TGCAGCGTTGACGAGGGCACAGATACGCAGTATTTT

J: TRBJ2-5
D: -
size: -
V: TRBV5-8
CDR3: CASSLGQIQETQYF
DNA: TGTGCCAGCAGCTTAGGACAGATCCAAGAGACCCAGTACTTC

J: TRBJ1-5
D: -
size: -
V: TRBV19
CDR3: CASSIPTGQPQHF
DNA: TGTGCCAGTAGTATCCCTACAGGGCAGCCCCAGCATTTT

J: TRBJ1-2
D: TRBD1
size: once
V: TRBV18
CDR3: CASSPSTGTGAYGYTF
DNA: TGTGCCAGCTCACCCTCGACAGGGACGGGAGCCTATGGCTACACCTTC

J: TRBJ2-7
D: TRBD1
size: -
V: TRBV4-3
CDR3: CASSHGTGFPYEQYF
DNA: TGCGCCAGCAGCCATGGGACAGGGTTCCCCTACGAGCAGTACTTC

J: TRBJ1-3
D: -
size: -
V: TRBV18
CDR3: CASSPWDNHSGNTIYF
DNA: TGTGCCAGCTCACCCTGGGACAACCACTCTGGAAACACCATATATTTT

J: TRBJ2-1
D: TRBD2
size: -
V: TRBV28
CDR3: CASSLPGTSGSNEQFF
DNA: TGTGCCAGCAGTCTACCCGGGACTAGCGGGTCCAATGAGCAGTTCTTC

J: TRBJ1-1
D: -
size: -
V: TRBV14
CDR3: CASSPGTNTEAFF
DNA: TGTGCCAGCAGCCCAGGGACAAACACTGAAGCTTTCTTT

J: TRBJ1-6
D: TRBD1
size: few
V: TRBV5-4
CDR3: CASSSDREGNSPLHF
DNA: TGTGCCAGCAGCTCCGACAGGGAAGGGAATTCACCCCTCCACTTT

J: TRBJ2-5
D: -
size: -
V: TRBV7-9
CDR3: CASSLTAGAETQYF
DNA: TGTGCCAGCAGCTTAACGGCAGGGGCCGAGACCCAGTACTTC

J: TRBJ2-7
D: TRBD1
size: once
V: TRBV7-9
CDR3: CASSLRGREGEQYF
DNA: TGTGCCAGCAGCTTGAGGGGGCGCGAAGGCGAGCAGTACTTC

J: TRBJ1-5
D: -
size: -
V: TRBV25-1
CDR3: CGRGNQPQHF
DNA: TGCGGGCGGGGCAATCAGCCCCAGCATTTT

J: TRBJ2-1
D: -
size: -
V: TRBV5-1
CDR3: CASSLDRQVNYNEQFF
DNA: TGCGCCAGCAGCTTGGATAGACAGGTGAACTACAATGAGCAGTTCTTC

J: TRBJ2-3
D: -
size: -
V: TRBV11-2
CDR3: CASSLFSSTDTQYF
DNA: TGTGCCAGCAGCTTATTTTCTAGCACAGATACGCAGTATTTT

J: TRBJ1-2
D: -
size: -
V: TRBV27
CDR3: CAITSGGGYTF
DNA: TGTGCCATCACCTCGGGGGGTGGCTACACCTTC

J: TRBJ1-1
D: -
size: once
V: TRBV3-1/TRBV3-2
CDR3: CASSQPGVNTEAFF
DNA: TGTGCCAGCAGCCAACCGGGGGTGAACACTGAAGCTTTCTTT

J: TRBJ1-2
D: -
size: -
V: TRBV28
CDR3: CASTRGGRGREGYTF
DNA: TGTGCCAGCACCCGAGGGGGTAGGGGTCGTGAGGGCTACACCTTC

J: TRBJ1-2
D: -
size: -
V: TRBV6-2/TRBV6-3
CDR3: CASSYGARGYTF
DNA: TGTGCCAGCAGTTACGGAGCCCGCGGCTACACCTTC

J: TRBJ2-1
D: -
size: -
V: TRBV18
CDR3: CASSPGAESYNEQFF
DNA: TGTGCCAGCTCACCGGGGGCCGAATCCTACAATGAGCAGTTCTTC

J: TRBJ2-2
D: TRBD1
size: -
V: TRBV6-5
CDR3: CASTPKGQGELFF
DNA: TGTGCCAGCACCCCAAAGGGACAGGGTGAGCTGTTTTTT

J: TRBJ1-1
D: -
size: -
V: TRBV19
CDR3: CASSILAQAMNTEAFF
DNA: TGTGCCAGTAGTATCCTGGCACAGGCAATGAACACTGAAGCTTTCTTT

J: TRBJ1-2
D: TRBD1
size: -
V: TRBV19
CDR3: CASTELQGVYGYTF
DNA: TGTGCCAGTACCGAACTCCAGGGGGTCTATGGCTACACCTTC

J: TRBJ2-7
D: TRBD1
size: few
V: TRBV6-5
CDR3: CASSPGTGRYEQYF
DNA: TGTGCCAGCAGTCCGGGGACAGGGAGGTACGAGCAGTACTTC

J: TRBJ2-1
D: TRBD1
size: once
V: TRBV6-5
CDR3: CASKPGTGSINEQFF
DNA: TGTGCCAGCAAACCGGGGACAGGGAGTATCAATGAGCAGTTCTTC

J: TRBJ2-2
D: TRBD1
size: -
V: TRBV7-2
CDR3: CASRTGTGNTGELFF
DNA: TGTGCCAGCCGAACCGGGACAGGGAACACCGGGGAGCTGTTTTTT

J: TRBJ1-2
D: -
size: -
V: TRBV12-3/TRBV12-4
CDR3: CASRDSVNYGYTF
DNA: TGTGCCAGCCGAGACAGTGTTAACTATGGCTACACCTTC

J: TRBJ2-3
D: TRBD2
size: -
V: TRBV7-9
CDR3: CASSLVAGGTDTQYF
DNA: TGTGCCAGCAGCTTAGTTGCGGGAGGGACAGATACGCAGTATTTT

J: TRBJ2-7
D: -
size: -
V: TRBV27
CDR3: CASSRAGDSYEQYF
DNA: TGTGCCAGCTCCAGGGCAGGGGACTCCTACGAGCAGTACTTC

J: TRBJ2-3
D: TRBD2
size: few
V: TRBV18
CDR3: CASSLTLAGDGTDTQYF
DNA: TGTGCCAGCTCACTTACCCTAGCGGGGGACGGCACAGATACGCAGTATTTT

J: TRBJ1-1
D: -
size: -
V: TRBV29-1
CDR3: CVVRNYMNTEAFF
DNA: TGCGTGGTTCGCAACTACATGAACACTGAAGCTTTCTTT

J: TRBJ2-5
D: TRBD2
size: -
V: TRBV5-1
CDR3: CASGVSGTQETQYF
DNA: TGCGCCAGCGGGGTTAGCGGGACCCAAGAGACCCAGTACTTC